The sequence of this T cell receptor beta chain was determined in a study of CD4 T cells in relation to SARS-CoV-2 and coronaviruses. Across the whole study: Median patient age was roughly 40 years, spanning 21 to 72 years.

This clone appeared a single time. The antigen remains unidentified. Uncultured naive and memory CD4+ T cells supplied DNA for deep TCR-beta sequencing. Sequencing used immunoSEQ multiplex PCR; TCRdb keeps in-frame clones, though not all of them. The sample holds tens of thousands of clones, about 90% seen once. The CDR3 extends over 11 amino acids. Trimming left V 2 bases short and J 7 bases short, with 5 bases between. CDR1 and CDR2 from the germline V gene are SGHAT and FQNNGV. Points from the study as a whole: Culture-expanded clones reflect memory recall rather than primary priming during culture. In about 65% of donors, memory CD4+ clonotypes crossrecognized SARS-CoV-2 and at least one common cold coronavirus spike.

The V gene is TRBV11-2, the J gene TRBJ1-1, with D hard to call. The source of this sequence is an adult with COVID-19. Input material: naive CD4+ T cells from PBMCs. Subset: naive CD4+ T cells isolated by negative enrichment. CDR3 loop: CASSLRSEAFF. The CDR3 DNA follows: TGTGCCAGCAGCTTAAGGAGTGAAGCTTTCTTT.